This T cell receptor beta chain was profiled in a study of PD-1 blockade in classical Hodgkin lymphoma. The V end was cut by 4 bases, the J end by 5 bases, with 8 bases between. The CDR3 spans 12 residues. Germline V gene lookup returns CDR1 MNHNS and CDR2 SASEGT. Time point reported: cycle 4 day 1 (C4D1), after five to seven weeks of nivolumab. With no exception, relapse followed autologous stem cell transplantation in all patients, and brentuximab vedotin exposure varied. Profiled with immunoSEQ multiplex PCR; TCRdb holds only in-frame clones, not every one. The sample holds tens of thousands of clones, about 90% seen once.

The receptor was derived from a human donor with classical Hodgkin lymphoma. Here the sequenced sample was peripheral blood mononuclear cells (PBMCs), taken before the fourth cycle of nivolumab. The J gene is TRBJ2-5, the V gene TRBV6-1; D is ambiguous. CDR3 amino acids: CASSAVRETQYF. The CDR3 DNA follows: TGTGCCAGCAGTGCGGTAAGGGAGACCCAGTACTTC.